The 27 T cell receptor beta chains presented below share a single source sample, sequenced in a study of beta chain features in type 1 diabetes. The whole isolated RNA underwent reverse transcription, so sequencing captured expressed TCRB transcripts. Sequencing used immunoSEQ multiplex PCR; TCRdb keeps in-frame clones, though not all of them. This table has around 400,000 clones, roughly 12% appearing once. Sequenced: naive CD4+ T cells from blood. The receptors come from a man between 18 and 29 years old in good health.

This clone was seen only a few times. CDR3 residues: CASSLQGLVGTEAFF. The CDR3 nucleotides are TGTGCCAGCAGCCTACAGGGGCTAGTCGGCACTGAAGCTTTCTTT. J is TRBJ1-1 and V is TRBV14; 7 positions agree with TRBD1. The V segment lost 4 bases and the J segment 4 bases; nucleotides outside the gene matches: 9. The CDR3 contains 15 residues. Germline V gene sequence: CDR1 SGHDN, CDR2 FVKESK. Full variable domain (rest looked up from reference TRBV14 and TRBJ1-1): EAGVTQFPSHSVIEKGQTVTLRCDPISGHDNLYWYRRVMGKEIKFLLHFVKESKQDESGMPNNRFLAERTGGTYSTLKVQPAELEDSGVYFCASSLQGLVGTEAFFGQGTRLTVV.

The chain couples TRBV4-3 to TRBJ2-1; weak D call: TRBD2 (5 bases). Trimming removed 2 bases from V and 4 bases from J, with 6 bases in between. Germline-derived CDR1 and CDR2 are LGHNA and YSLEER. The CDR3 sequence is 13 residues long. The DNA of the CDR3 is TGCGCCAGCAGCCAAACTAGTTACAATGAGCAGTTCTTC. Protein sequence: CASSQTSYNEQFF.

This clone was found a few times. J is TRBJ1-5 and V is TRBV7-2; tentative D call: TRBD1 (5 bases). The CDR3 sequence is 17 residues long. Germline CDR1 is SGHTA and CDR2 is FQGNSA. The germline V and J ends were trimmed by 2 bases and 6 bases, with 20 bases remaining between them. For the CDR3, the DNA is TGTGCCAGCAGCTTATCGCAGGGAATAGGGATGGGTCAGCCCCAGCATTTT. Translation: CASSLSQGIGMGQPQHF.

This clone occurred a few times. The chain uses TRBV6-5 and TRBJ2-3; possible D gene TRBD1, 5 bases. CDR1 is MNHEY and CDR2 is SVGAGI in the germline V gene. V lost 5 bases to trimming and J lost 4 bases, with 7 bases between them. The CDR3 is made up of 12 amino acids. The chain's CDR3 is CASSGAADTQYF. The CDR3 region has the DNA TGTGCCAGCAGTGGGGCGGCAGATACGCAGTATTTT.

The chain joins TRBV5-6 to TRBJ1-1, with 10 bases lining up with TRBD1. The J segment lost 5 bases and the V segment lost 0 bases, leaving 4 bases of the junction unmatched. Looked up from germline, CDR1 is SGHDT and CDR2 is YYEEEE. The length of the CDR3 is 15 residues. The CDR3: CASSLGGTGETEAFF. CDR3 coding DNA: TGTGCCAGCAGCTTGGGTGGGACAGGGGAGACTGAAGCTTTCTTT.

Only one count was recorded for this clone. The CDR3 coding sequence is TGCAGCGCTGGACTAGCGGTTCTCACAGATACGCAGTATTTT. Translating gives CSAGLAVLTDTQYF. V gene TRBV29-1 combines with J gene TRBJ2-3, with 10 bases matching TRBD2. Per the germline V gene, CDR1 is SQVTM and CDR2 is ANQGSEA. V was pared by 7 bases and J by 2 bases, with 6 bases of the junction left unmatched. The CDR3 consists of 14 residues.

This clone has more than one count but fewer than ten. The J gene is TRBJ2-7, the V gene TRBV7-2; 11 nucleotides line up with TRBD1. The CDR3 runs to 15 residues. V was clipped by 2 bases and J by 2 bases; unmatched bases: 2. Looked up from germline, CDR1 is SGHTA and CDR2 is FQGNSA. The CDR3 DNA reads as TGTGCCAGCAGCTTACCGGGACAGGGGGCCTACGAGCAGTACTTC. Translation gives CASSLPGQGAYEQYF.

This clone was observed a handful of times. This chain uses TRBV5-6 with TRBJ1-2; TRBD1 matches 7 bases. Germline V gene lookup returns CDR1 SGHDT and CDR2 YYEEEE. V lost 0 bases, J lost 2 bases, and 1 base stayed unmatched. CDR3 length: 14 amino acids. The CDR3 protein is CASSLVDRNYGYTF. CDR3 DNA sequence: TGTGCCAGCAGCTTGGTGGACAGGAACTATGGCTACACCTTC.

In this sample, this clone turned up a few times. The V and J genes are TRBV4-3 and TRBJ1-5, with D tentatively TRBD1 (6 bases). The germline V gene has CDR1 LGHNA and CDR2 YSLEER. V lost 3 bases and J lost 0, with 9 bases in between. The CDR3 runs to 15 residues. The CDR3 protein is CASSHSRGSNQPQHF. The CDR3 nucleotides read TGCGCCAGCAGCCACTCCAGGGGTAGCAATCAGCCCCAGCATTTT.

The chain carries TRBV29-1 and TRBJ2-7; TRBD1 agrees at 7 bases. From germline, CDR1 is SQVTM and CDR2 ANQGSEA. With 6 bases clipped from V and 3 bases from J, the junction kept 8 bases outside the gene matches. This CDR3 is 13 amino acids long. The CDR3 sequence is CSVRTGGGYEQYF. CDR3 sequence (DNA): TGCAGCGTAAGGACAGGTGGGGGCTACGAGCAGTACTTC.

This chain joins TRBV6-5 and TRBJ1-2; 7 bases are shared with TRBD1. The CDR3 spans 12 residues. CDR1 and CDR2 from the germline V gene are MNHEY and SVGAGI. With V trimmed by 5 bases and J by 6 bases, 3 bases remained unmatched. DNA of the CDR3: TGTGCCAGCAGTCAGACAGGGAATGGCTACACCTTC. The encoded protein is CASSQTGNGYTF.

This clone was recorded a few times. The J gene is TRBJ1-3, the V gene TRBV9; 10 bases match TRBD1. Germline CDR1 SGDLS, CDR2 YYNGEE. The CDR3 length is 17 residues. V shed 3 bases and J 4 bases; nucleotides not matched to a gene: 10. The CDR3 here is CASSGASGQGYGNTIYF. The CDR3 DNA reads as TGTGCCAGCAGCGGAGCCTCGGGACAGGGGTACGGAAACACCATATATTTT.

This chain uses TRBV27 with TRBJ1-1; D is uncertain. The CDR3 is 11 amino acids. Trimming took off 4 bases at V and 11 bases at J, with 11 bases between the two ends. Germline V gene data show CDR1 as MNHEY and CDR2 as SMNVEV (reference sequence). The CDR3 is CASSSYGGAFF. CDR3 sequence (DNA): TGTGCCAGCAGTTCCTACGGAGGGGCTTTCTTT.

This clone was seen only a few times. The rearrangement links TRBV28 to TRBJ2-1, with 11 bases fitting TRBD2. Trimming removed 3 bases from V and 5 bases from J; junction bases left unmatched: 6. The V gene's germline CDR1 is MDHEN and CDR2 SYDVKM. The CDR3 is made up of 16 amino acids. Here the CDR3 DNA reads TGTGCCAGCAGTTTCTCCGGGACTAGCGGACACAATGAGCAGTTCTTC. Translated: CASSFSGTSGHNEQFF.

This chain links TRBV2 with TRBJ2-7, with 8 bases aligning to TRBD1. CDR3 length: 12 amino acids. The V segment lost 11 bases and the J segment 7 bases; nucleotides outside the gene matches: 10. Germline CDR1 reads SNHLY; CDR2 reads FYNNEI. The CDR3 region is CASSDRVGEQYF. Written as DNA, the CDR3 is TGTGCCTCCTCGGACAGGGTTGGGGAGCAGTACTTC.

The sample holds a few counts of this clone. The rearrangement links TRBV28 to TRBJ2-1; 9 bases match TRBD2. This CDR3 has 18 residues. Germline CDR1 is MDHEN and CDR2 is SYDVKM. Trimming at V came to 1 base and at J to 5 bases, leaving 12 bases not matched to a gene. The DNA for the CDR3 is TGTGCCAGCAGTTTATTAGTTTTTAGGGGGACTAGCCACAATGAGCAGTTCTTC. Translated: CASSLLVFRGTSHNEQFF.

This rearrangement joins TRBV20-1 to TRBJ2-1; the D is unclear. V dropped 4 bases and J dropped 10 bases, with 8 bases sitting between them. The CDR3 contains 10 residues. CDR1 is DFQATT, CDR2 SNEGSKA, per germline (reference sequence). The chain's CDR3 is CSATGMEQFF. The DNA for the CDR3 is TGCAGTGCTACAGGCATGGAGCAGTTCTTC.

J is TRBJ2-3 and V is TRBV2, with TRBD2 identical over 10 bases. Per germline, CDR1 SNHLY and CDR2 FYNNEI. Losses at the gene ends were 5 bases for V and 0 bases for J; bases not matched to a gene: 2. The CDR3 runs 15 residues. This CDR3 is CASSPGLASTDTQYF. CDR3 nucleotide sequence: TGTGCCAGCAGTCCGGGACTAGCGAGCACAGATACGCAGTATTTT.

The gene calls are TRBV7-8 and TRBJ2-7, with 10 bases identical to TRBD2. V shed 5 bases and J 6 bases; nucleotides not matched to a gene: 10. Germline V gene lookup returns CDR1 SGHVS and CDR2 FQNEAQ. The CDR3 has 15 amino acids. The CDR3 reads CASSRYLAGAPEQYF. The CDR3 DNA sequence: TGTGCCAGCAGCAGATACCTAGCGGGAGCCCCCGAGCAGTACTTC.

The V gene is TRBV28, the J gene TRBJ2-1; 13 bases fit TRBD2. V lost 3 bases and J lost 8; bases outside the gene matches: 13. The CDR3 runs 18 residues. Germline assignment: CDR1 MDHEN and CDR2 SYDVKM. The DNA of the CDR3 is TGTGCCAGCAGTTTCCACCGCCGACTAGCGGGGGGTAGACATGAGCAGTTCTTC. It codes for CASSFHRRLAGGRHEQFF.

This clone was counted between two and nine times. The chain carries TRBV5-1 and TRBJ2-5, with 9 bases lining up with TRBD1. The CDR3 has 16 residues. The junction had 8 bases not matched to a gene; V was cut back by 4 bases and J by 1 base. Germline-derived CDR1 and CDR2 are SGHRS and YFSETQ. Here the CDR3 reads CASSLLQGAIQETQYF. As DNA, the CDR3 is TGCGCCAGCAGCCTGCTACAGGGGGCGATCCAAGAGACCCAGTACTTC. Filled out from reference TRBV5-1 and TRBJ2-5, the complete variable domain reads KAGVTQTPRYLIKTRGQQVTLSCSPISGHRSVSWYQQTPGQGLQFLFEYFSETQRNKGNFPGRFSGRQFSNSRSEMNVSTLELGDSALYLCASSLLQGAIQETQYFGPGTRLLVL.

In this sample, this clone turned up a few times. The V gene is TRBV28, the J gene TRBJ2-1, with 8 bases aligning to TRBD2. CDR1 and CDR2 from the germline V gene are MDHEN and SYDVKM. This CDR3 has 14 residues. The J segment lost 1 base and the V segment lost 10 bases, leaving 6 bases of the junction unmatched. The DNA of the CDR3 is TGTGCCACAAGACCGGGGGGGTCCTACAATGAGCAGTTCTTC. Its protein product is CATRPGGSYNEQFF.

V is TRBV9 and J is TRBJ2-1, with unresolved D. Germline V gene data show CDR1 as SGDLS and CDR2 as YYNGEE. The CDR3 runs to 17 residues. Deletions cut 1 base from V and 0 bases from J, with 14 bases between. CDR3 in amino acids: CASSVSPTEISYNEQFF. For the CDR3, the DNA is TGTGCCAGCAGCGTATCACCCACGGAGATCTCCTACAATGAGCAGTTCTTC. Full variable domain (rest looked up from reference TRBV9 and TRBJ2-1): DSGVTQTPKHLITATGQRVTLRCSPRSGDLSVYWYQQSLDQGLQFLIQYYNGEERAKGNILERFSAQQFPDLHSELNLSSLELGDSALYFCASSVSPTEISYNEQFFGPGTRLTVL.

The table lists this clone with a few counts. The chain joins TRBV4-3 to TRBJ2-7; D not certain. The V gene lost 0 bases and the J gene lost 10 bases, with 19 bases spanning the gap. Germline CDR1 reads LGHNA; CDR2 reads YSLEER. CDR3 length equals 15 residues. The CDR3 coding sequence is TGCGCCAGCAGCCAAGATGGTCAGATTCCACGAGGACAGTACTTC. It translates to CASSQDGQIPRGQYF.

This clone came up a few times. This rearrangement joins TRBV14 to TRBJ2-7, with 13 nucleotides matching TRBD2. The V and J ends lost 5 bases and 7 bases, in that order; junction bases with no gene match: 8. Per the germline V gene, CDR1 is SGHDN and CDR2 is FVKESK. The CDR3 contains 15 residues. The CDR3 region is CASSSWTSGSGEQYF. CDR3 nucleotides: TGTGCCAGCAGCTCGTGGACTAGCGGGAGTGGGGAGCAGTACTTC.

The rearrangement links TRBV9 to TRBJ1-4; TRBD1 matches at 7 bases. The CDR3 covers 14 residues. The J segment lost 5 bases and the V segment lost 4 bases, leaving 5 bases of the junction unmatched. Germline V CDR1 and CDR2: SGDLS, YYNGEE. CDR3 sequence (DNA): TGTGCCAGCAGCCTTGACAGGGTAAATGAAAAACTGTTTTTT. Translation gives CASSLDRVNEKLFF.

This clone was detected only a few times. The rearrangement joins TRBV5-1 to TRBJ2-1; 8 bases line up with TRBD1. The V segment lost 6 bases and the J segment 6 bases; nucleotides outside the gene matches: 17. Germline CDR1 is SGHRS and CDR2 is YFSETQ. The CDR3 is made up of 17 amino acids. DNA for the CDR3: TGCGCCAGCACCTTAACGGCCCCGACAGGGGTTGTCAATGAGCAGTTCTTC. Amino acid sequence: CASTLTAPTGVVNEQFF.